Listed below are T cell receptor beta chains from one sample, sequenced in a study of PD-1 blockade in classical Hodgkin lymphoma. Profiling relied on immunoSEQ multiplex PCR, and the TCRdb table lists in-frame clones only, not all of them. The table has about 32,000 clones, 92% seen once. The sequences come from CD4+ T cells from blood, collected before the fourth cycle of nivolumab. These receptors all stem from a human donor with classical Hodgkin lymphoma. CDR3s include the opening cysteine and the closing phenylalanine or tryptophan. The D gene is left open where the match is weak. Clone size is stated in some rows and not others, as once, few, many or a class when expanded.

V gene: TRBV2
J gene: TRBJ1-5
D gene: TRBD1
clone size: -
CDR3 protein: CASTGQGRQPQHF
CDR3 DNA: TGTGCCAGCACGGGACAGGGGAGACAGCCCCAGCATTTT

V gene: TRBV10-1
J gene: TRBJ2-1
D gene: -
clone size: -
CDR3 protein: CASSKRDPYNEQFF
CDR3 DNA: TGCGCCAGCAGCAAGAGGGACCCCTACAATGAGCAGTTCTTC

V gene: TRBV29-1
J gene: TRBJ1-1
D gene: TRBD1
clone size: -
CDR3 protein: CSANRGSGTEAFF
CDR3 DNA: TGCAGCGCTAACAGGGGATCCGGCACTGAAGCTTTCTTT

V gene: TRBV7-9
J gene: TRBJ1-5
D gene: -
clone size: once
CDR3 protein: CASSPSWDTIQPQHF
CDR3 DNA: TGTGCCAGCAGCCCGTCGTGGGACACTATCCAGCCCCAGCATTTT

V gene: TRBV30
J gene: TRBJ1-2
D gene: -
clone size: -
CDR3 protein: CAWAQGAYGYTF
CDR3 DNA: TGTGCCTGGGCACAGGGAGCCTATGGCTACACCTTC

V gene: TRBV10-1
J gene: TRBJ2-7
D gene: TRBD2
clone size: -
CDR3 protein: CASSSAGASEQYF
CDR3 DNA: TGCGCCAGCAGTTCAGCGGGAGCTTCCGAGCAGTACTTC

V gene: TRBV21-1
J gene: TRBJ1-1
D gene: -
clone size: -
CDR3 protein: CASSKLGQGASNTEAFF
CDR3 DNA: TGTGCCAGCAGCAAACTGGGACAGGGGGCTTCTAACACTGAAGCTTTCTTT

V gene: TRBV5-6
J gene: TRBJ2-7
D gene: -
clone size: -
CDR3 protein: CASSWTKSSYEQYF
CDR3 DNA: TGTGCCAGCAGCTGGACAAAGAGCTCCTACGAGCAGTACTTC

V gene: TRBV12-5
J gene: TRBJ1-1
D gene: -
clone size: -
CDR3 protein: CASGLSASETEAFF
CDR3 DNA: TGTGCTAGTGGTTTGTCAGCAAGTGAGACTGAAGCTTTCTTT

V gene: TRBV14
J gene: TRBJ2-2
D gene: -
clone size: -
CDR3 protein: CASNGRVNTGELFF
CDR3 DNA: TGTGCCAGCAATGGCCGGGTGAACACCGGGGAGCTGTTTTTT

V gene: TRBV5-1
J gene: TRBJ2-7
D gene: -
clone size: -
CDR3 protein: CASSPTGLGGLEQYF
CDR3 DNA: TGCGCCAGCAGCCCAACGGGGTTGGGTGGGCTCGAGCAGTACTTC

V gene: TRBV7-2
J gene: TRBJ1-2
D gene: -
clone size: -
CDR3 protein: CASSLPEGTYTYGYTF
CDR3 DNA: TGTGCCAGCAGCTTACCAGAAGGTACCTATACATATGGCTACACCTTC

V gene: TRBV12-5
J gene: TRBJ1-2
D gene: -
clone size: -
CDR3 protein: CASGLEGRFGYTF
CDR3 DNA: TGTGCTAGTGGTTTGGAGGGTCGTTTTGGCTACACCTTC

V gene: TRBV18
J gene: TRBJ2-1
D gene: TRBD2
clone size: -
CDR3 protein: CASSPEVLAGGPYNEQFF
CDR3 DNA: TGTGCCAGCTCACCGGAAGTGTTAGCGGGAGGGCCCTACAATGAGCAGTTCTTC

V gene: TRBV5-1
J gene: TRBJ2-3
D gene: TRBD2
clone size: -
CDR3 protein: CASSLLASGTVTDTQYF
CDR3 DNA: TGCGCCAGCAGCTTGCTAGCTAGCGGGACGGTCACAGATACGCAGTATTTT

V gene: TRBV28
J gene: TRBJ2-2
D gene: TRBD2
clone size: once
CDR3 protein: CASSLRRWRTSGSRSGTGELFF
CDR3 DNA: TGTGCCAGCAGTTTGAGGCGGTGGAGGACTAGCGGGAGCCGGTCGGGCACCGGGGAGCTGTTTTTT

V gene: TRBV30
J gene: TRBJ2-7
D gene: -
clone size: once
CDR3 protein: CAWSVGRRAYEQYF
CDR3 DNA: TGTGCCTGGAGTGTAGGTCGGAGGGCCTACGAGCAGTACTTC

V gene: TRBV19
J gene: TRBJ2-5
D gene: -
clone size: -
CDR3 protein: CASSPPDGGRTQYF
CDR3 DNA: TGTGCCAGTAGTCCCCCGGACGGAGGGAGGACCCAGTACTTC

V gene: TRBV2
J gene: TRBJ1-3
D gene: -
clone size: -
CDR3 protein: CASSEYMWGALGNTIYF
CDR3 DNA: TGTGCCAGCAGTGAATATATGTGGGGAGCCCTTGGAAACACCATATATTTT

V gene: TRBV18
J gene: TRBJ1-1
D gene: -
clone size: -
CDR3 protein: CASSPGTLADTEAFF
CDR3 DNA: TGTGCCAGCTCACCTGGGACTCTCGCGGACACTGAAGCTTTCTTT

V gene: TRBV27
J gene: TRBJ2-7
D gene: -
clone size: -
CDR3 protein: CASSFSRQSSYEQYF
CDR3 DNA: TGTGCCAGCAGTTTCTCAAGACAGAGCTCCTACGAGCAGTACTTC

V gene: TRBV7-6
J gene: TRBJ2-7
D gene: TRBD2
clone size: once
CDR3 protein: CASSLLRTSGSATYEQYF
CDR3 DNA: TGTGCCAGCAGCTTATTACGGACTAGCGGGAGCGCGACCTACGAGCAGTACTTC

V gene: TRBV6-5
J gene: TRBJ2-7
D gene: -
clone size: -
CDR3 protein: CASSTRDGSYEQYF
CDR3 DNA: TGTGCCAGCAGCACCCGGGACGGCTCCTACGAGCAGTACTTC

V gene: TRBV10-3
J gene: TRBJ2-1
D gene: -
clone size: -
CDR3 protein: CAISESRPDGGRSYNEQFF
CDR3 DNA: TGTGCCATCAGTGAGTCGAGGCCCGATGGGGGGAGATCCTACAATGAGCAGTTCTTC

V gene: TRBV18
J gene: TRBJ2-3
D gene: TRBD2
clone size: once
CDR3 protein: CASSPVAGSGSADTQYF
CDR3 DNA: TGTGCCAGCTCCCCGGTAGCGGGATCCGGATCTGCAGATACGCAGTATTTT